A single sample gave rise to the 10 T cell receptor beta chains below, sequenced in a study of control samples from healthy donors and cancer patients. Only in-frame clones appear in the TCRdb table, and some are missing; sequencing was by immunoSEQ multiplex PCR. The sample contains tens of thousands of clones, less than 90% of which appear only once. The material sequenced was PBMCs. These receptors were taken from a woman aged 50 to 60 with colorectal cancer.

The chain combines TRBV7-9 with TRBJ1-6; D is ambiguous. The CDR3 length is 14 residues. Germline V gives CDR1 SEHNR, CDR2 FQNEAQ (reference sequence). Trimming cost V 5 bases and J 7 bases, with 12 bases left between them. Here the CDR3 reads CASSPEGLNSPLHF. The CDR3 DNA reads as TGTGCCAGCAGCCCCGAGGGATTGAATTCACCCCTCCACTTT.

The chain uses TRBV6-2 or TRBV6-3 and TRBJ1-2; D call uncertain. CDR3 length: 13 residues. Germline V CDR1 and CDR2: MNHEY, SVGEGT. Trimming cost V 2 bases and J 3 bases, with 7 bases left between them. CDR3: CASSYPTYYGYTF. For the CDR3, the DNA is TGTGCCAGCAGTTACCCGACATACTATGGCTACACCTTC.

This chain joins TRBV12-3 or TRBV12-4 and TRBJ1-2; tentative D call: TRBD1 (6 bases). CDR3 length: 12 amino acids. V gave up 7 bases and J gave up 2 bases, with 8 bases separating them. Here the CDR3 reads CASTQGNYGYTF. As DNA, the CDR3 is TGTGCCAGCACCCAGGGGAACTATGGCTACACCTTC.

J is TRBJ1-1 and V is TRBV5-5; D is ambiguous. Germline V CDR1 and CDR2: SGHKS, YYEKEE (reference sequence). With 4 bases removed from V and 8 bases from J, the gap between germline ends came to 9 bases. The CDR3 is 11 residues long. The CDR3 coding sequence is TGTGCCAGCAGCATGAGTGGAGAAGCTTTCTTT. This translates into CASSMSGEAFF.

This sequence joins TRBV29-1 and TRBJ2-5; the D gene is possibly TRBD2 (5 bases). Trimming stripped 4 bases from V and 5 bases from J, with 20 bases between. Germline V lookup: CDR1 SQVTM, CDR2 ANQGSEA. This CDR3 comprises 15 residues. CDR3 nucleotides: TGCAGCGTTGCGAGTAAAGTGGGAGCGAGGGAGACCCAGTACTTC. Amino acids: CSVASKVGARETQYF.

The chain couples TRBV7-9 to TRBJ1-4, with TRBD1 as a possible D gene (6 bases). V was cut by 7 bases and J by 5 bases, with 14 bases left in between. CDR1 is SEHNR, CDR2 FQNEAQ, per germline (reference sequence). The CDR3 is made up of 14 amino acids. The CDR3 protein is CASNTGQGNEKLFF. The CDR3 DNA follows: TGTGCCAGCAATACAGGGCAGGGAAATGAAAAACTGTTTTTT.

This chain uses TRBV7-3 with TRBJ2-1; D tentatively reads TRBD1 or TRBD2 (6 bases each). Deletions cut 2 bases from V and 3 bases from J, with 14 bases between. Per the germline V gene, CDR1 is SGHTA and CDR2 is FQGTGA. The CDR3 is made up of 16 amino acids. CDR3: CASSLVPGAGYNEQFF. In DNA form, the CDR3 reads TGTGCCAGCAGCTTAGTACCGGGGGCGGGCTACAATGAGCAGTTCTTC. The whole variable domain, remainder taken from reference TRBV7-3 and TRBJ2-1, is GAGVSQTPSNKVTEKGKYVELRCDPISGHTALYWYRQSLGQGPEFLIYFQGTGAADDSGLPNDRFFAVRPEGSVSTLKIQRTERGDSAVYLCASSLVPGAGYNEQFFGPGTRLTVL.

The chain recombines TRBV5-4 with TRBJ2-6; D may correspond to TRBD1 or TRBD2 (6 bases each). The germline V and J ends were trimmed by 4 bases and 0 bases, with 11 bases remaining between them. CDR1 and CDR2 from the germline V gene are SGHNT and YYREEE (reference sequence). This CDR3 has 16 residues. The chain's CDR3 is CASSPGGPSGANVLTF. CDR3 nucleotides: TGTGCCAGCAGCCCCGGGGGCCCCTCTGGGGCCAACGTCCTGACTTTC.

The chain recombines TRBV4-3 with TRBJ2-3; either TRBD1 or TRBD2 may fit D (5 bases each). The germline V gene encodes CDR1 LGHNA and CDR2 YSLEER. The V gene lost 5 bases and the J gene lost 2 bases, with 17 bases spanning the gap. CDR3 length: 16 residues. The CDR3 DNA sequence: TGCGCCAGCAGCTCACGTCCCCGGGACGACACAGATACGCAGTATTTT. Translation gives CASSSRPRDDTDTQYF.

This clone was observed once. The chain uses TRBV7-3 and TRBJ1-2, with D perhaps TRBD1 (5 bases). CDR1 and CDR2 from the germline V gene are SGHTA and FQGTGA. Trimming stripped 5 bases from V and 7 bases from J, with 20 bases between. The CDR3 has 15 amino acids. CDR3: CASSPGVRESSGYTF. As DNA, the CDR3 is TGTGCCAGCAGCCCCGGGGTCAGGGAGAGCTCTGGCTACACCTTC.